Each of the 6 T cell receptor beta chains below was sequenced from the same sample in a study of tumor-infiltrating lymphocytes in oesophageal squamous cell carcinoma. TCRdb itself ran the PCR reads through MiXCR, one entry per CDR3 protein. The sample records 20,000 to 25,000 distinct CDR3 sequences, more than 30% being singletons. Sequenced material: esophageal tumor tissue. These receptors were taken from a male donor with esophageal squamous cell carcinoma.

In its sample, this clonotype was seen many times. CDR3 residues: CASINGAVYEQYF. The DNA of the CDR3 is TGTGCCAGCATCAACGGGGCCGTCTACGAGCAGTACTTC. This chain uses TRBV6-1 with TRBJ2-7; D possibly uses TRBD1 or TRBD2 (5 bases each). The CDR3 contains 13 residues. Germline CDR1 is MNHNS and CDR2 is SASEGT. The V and J ends lost 7 bases and 3 bases respectively, with 13 bases between them.

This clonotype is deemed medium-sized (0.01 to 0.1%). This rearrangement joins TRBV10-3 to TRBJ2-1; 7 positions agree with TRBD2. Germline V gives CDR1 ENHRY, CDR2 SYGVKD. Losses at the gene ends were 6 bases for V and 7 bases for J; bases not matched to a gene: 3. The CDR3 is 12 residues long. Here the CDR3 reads CAISPSGNEQFF. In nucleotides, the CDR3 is TGTGCCATCAGCCCTAGCGGAAATGAGCAGTTCTTC.

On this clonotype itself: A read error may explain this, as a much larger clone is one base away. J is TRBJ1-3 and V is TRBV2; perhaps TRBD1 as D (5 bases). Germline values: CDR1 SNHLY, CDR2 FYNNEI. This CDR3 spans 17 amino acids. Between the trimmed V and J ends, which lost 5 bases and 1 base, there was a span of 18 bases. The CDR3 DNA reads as TGTGCCAGCAGTTCCCAAATCGCCGGGACTTCTGGAAACACCATATATTTT. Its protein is CASSSQIAGTSGNTIYF. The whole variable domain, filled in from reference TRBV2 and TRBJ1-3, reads EPEVTQTPSHQVTQMGQEVILRCVPISNHLYFYWYRQILGQKVEFLVSFYNNEISEKSEIFDDQFSVERPDGSNFTLKIRSTKLEDSAMYFCASSSQIAGTSGNTIYFGEGSWLTVV.

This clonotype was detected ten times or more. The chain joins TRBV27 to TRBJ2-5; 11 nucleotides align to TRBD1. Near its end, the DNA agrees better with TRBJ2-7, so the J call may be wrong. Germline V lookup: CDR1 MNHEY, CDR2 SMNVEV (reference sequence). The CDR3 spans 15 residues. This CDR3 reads CASSSYGTGGNEQYF. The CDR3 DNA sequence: TGTGCCAGCAGTTCCTACGGGACAGGGGGTAACGAGCAGTACTTC.

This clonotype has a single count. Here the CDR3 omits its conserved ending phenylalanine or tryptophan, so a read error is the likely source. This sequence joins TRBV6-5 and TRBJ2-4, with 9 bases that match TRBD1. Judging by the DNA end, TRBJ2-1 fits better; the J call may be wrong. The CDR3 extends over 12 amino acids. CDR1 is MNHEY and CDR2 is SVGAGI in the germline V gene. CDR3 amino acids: CASSGQGIEQFL. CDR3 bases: TGTGCCAGCAGTGGACAGGGGATTGAGCAGTTCTTG.

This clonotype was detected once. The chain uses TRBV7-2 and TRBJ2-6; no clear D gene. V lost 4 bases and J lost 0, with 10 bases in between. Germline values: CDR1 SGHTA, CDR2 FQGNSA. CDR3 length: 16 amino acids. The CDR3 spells CASSSRASSGANVLTF. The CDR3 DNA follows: TGTGCCAGCAGCTCTCGGGCTTCCTCTGGGGCCAACGTCCTGACTTTC.